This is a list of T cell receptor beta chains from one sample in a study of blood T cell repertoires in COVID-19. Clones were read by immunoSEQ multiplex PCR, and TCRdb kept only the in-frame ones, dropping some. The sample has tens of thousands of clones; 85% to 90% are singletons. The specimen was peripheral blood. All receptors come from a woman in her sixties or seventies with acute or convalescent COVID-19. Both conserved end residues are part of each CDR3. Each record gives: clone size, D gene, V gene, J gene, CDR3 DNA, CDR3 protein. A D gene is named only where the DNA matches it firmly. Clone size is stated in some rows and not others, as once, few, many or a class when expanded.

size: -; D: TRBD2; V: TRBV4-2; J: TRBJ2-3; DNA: TGTGCCAGCAACCCTAGCGGCACAACAGATACGCAGTATTTT; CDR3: CASNPSGTTDTQYF
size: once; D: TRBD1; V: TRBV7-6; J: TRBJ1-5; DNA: TGTGCCAGCAGCTCCCATGGACAGGGAAGTAATCAGCCCCAGCATTTT; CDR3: CASSSHGQGSNQPQHF
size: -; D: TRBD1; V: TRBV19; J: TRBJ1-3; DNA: TGTGCCAGTAGTCCATATCGGGACAGCTCTGGAAACACCATATATTTT; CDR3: CASSPYRDSSGNTIYF
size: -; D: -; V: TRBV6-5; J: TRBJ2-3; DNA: TGTGCCAGCAGTCCGTTAGGGGGAAAGTCGGATACGCAGTATTTT; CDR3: CASSPLGGKSDTQYF
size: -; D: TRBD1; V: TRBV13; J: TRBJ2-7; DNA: TGTGCCAGCAGCTCCGTCCCGGGACAGACATATCTCTCCTACGAGCAGTACTTC; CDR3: CASSSVPGQTYLSYEQYF
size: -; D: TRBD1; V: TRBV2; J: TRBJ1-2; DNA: TGTGCCAGCAGCCAAAGTTCCCGACAGGGTCTTTCGCCCGGAGGCTCCTATGGCTACACCTTC; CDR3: CASSQSSRQGLSPGGSYGYTF
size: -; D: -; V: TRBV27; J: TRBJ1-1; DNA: TGTGCCAGCAGTTTTCTCTCCGACAGGCCGAACACTGAAGCTTTCTTT; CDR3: CASSFLSDRPNTEAFF
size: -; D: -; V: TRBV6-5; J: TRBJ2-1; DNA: TGTGCCAGCAGTTACACCCGACAGATGGCGGTTGAGCAGTTCTTC; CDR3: CASSYTRQMAVEQFF
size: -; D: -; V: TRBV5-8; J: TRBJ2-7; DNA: TGTGCCAGCAGCCTCCAGGCACCCGGATCAATATGGGGGGCCTACGAGCAGTACTTC; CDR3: CASSLQAPGSIWGAYEQYF
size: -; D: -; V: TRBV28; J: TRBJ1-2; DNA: TGTGCCAGCAGTTTATGGGCAGGGGAGGGTGGTGGCTACACCTTC; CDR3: CASSLWAGEGGGYTF
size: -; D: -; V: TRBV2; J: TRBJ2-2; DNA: TGTGCCAGCAGGACTGGTACAACGAACACCGGGGAGCTGTTTTTT; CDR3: CASRTGTTNTGELFF
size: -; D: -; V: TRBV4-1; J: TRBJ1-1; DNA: TGCGCCAGCAGCCAATATACAGAGAACACTGAAGCTTTCTTT; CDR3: CASSQYTENTEAFF
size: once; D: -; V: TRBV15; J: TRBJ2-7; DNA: TGTGCCACCAGCAGAGTAGGAACAGTTCCGTTGGACGAGCAGTACTTC; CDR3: CATSRVGTVPLDEQYF
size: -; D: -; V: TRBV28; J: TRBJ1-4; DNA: TGTGCCAGCAGTTTAAGGCTTGACAGACTGAAAACTTATGAAAAACTGTTTTTT; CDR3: CASSLRLDRLKTYEKLFF
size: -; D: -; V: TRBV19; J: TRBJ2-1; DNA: TGTGCCAGTAGTATAGGGGGACATTACTACAATGAGCAGTTCTTC; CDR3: CASSIGGHYYNEQFF
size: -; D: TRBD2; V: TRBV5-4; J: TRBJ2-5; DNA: TGTGCCAGCAGCTTGGGGACCCGGACTAGCGGGAGGGAAGAGACCCAGTACTTC; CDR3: CASSLGTRTSGREETQYF
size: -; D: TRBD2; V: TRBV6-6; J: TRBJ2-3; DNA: TGTGCCAGCAGTCAGATTCGACTAGCGGGGAACACAGATACGCAGTATTTT; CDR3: CASSQIRLAGNTDTQYF
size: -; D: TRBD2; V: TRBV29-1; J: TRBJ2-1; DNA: TGCAGCGTTGATTCGGGAGGTGAGCAGTTCTTC; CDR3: CSVDSGGEQFF
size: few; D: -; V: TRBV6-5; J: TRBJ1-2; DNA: TGTGCCAGCAAAGTCGGGGGGCGCGGCTATGGCTACACCTTC; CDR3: CASKVGGRGYGYTF
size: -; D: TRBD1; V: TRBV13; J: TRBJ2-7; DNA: TGTGCCAGCAGCGGACAGGCTGGCGAGCAGTACTTC; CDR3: CASSGQAGEQYF
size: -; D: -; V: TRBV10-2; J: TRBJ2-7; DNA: TGCGCCAGCAGGCCTACGGGGAGCTCCTACGAGCAGTACTTC; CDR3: CASRPTGSSYEQYF
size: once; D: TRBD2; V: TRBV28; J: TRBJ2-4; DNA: TGTGCCAGCAGTCTGAGGGGTTTGACTAGCTCATACGGAAACATTCAGTACTTC; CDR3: CASSLRGLTSSYGNIQYF
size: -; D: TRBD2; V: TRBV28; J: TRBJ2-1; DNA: TGTGCCAGCAGTCGGGGGGGCGCCTACAATGAGCAGTTCTTC; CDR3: CASSRGGAYNEQFF
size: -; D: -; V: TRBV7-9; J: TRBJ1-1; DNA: TGTGCCAGCAGCTTCTCCGGGGGGAGGGCCGGTGCTGAAGCTTTCTTT; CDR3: CASSFSGGRAGAEAFF
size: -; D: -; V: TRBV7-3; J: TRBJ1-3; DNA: TGTGCCAGCAGCTTCCATTCCCGGACGGGGGGCGGGTCTGGAAACACCATATATTTT; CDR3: CASSFHSRTGGGSGNTIYF
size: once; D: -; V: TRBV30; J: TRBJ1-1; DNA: TGTGCCTGGATGGAGGGAACCACTGAAGCTTTCTTT; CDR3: CAWMEGTTEAFF
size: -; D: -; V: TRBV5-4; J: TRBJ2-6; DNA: TGTGCCAGCAGCTTGGATGGGGGCAGTGGGGCCAACGTCCTGACTTTC; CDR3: CASSLDGGSGANVLTF
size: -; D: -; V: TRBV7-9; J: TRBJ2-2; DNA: TGTGCCAGCAGCTTAGCTAAATCCGGGGAGCTGTTTTTT; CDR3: CASSLAKSGELFF
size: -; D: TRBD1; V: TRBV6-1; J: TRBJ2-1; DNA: TGTGCCAGCAGTGATCCCGGGACAGCGTACAATGAGCAGTTCTTC; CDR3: CASSDPGTAYNEQFF
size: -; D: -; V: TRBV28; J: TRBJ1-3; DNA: TGTGCCAGCAGAACAAGACAGGTCGCTGGAAACACCATATATTTT; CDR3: CASRTRQVAGNTIYF